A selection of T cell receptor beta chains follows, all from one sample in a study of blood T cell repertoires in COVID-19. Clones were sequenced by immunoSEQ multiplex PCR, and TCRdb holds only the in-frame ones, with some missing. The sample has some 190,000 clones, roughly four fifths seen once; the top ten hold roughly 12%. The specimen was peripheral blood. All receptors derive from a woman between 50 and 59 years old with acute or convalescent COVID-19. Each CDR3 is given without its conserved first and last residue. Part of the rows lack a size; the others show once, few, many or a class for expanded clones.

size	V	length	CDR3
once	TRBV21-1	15	ASSKGRGQRSNQPQH
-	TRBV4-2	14	ASSQDGQQAYNEQF
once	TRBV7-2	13	ASSLFHGHLAEAF
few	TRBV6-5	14	ASSYSTSGIIYEQY
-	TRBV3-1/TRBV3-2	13	ASSQRRGIGTEAF
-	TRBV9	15	ASSPPGSGGIVGEQF
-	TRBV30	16	AWSPGEGPLSSTDTQY
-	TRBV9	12	ASSSGLGPYEQY
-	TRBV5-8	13	ASSSHPGNSYEQY
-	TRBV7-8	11	ASSLQGGQPQH
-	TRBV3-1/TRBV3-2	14	ASSRRRDRKYNEQF
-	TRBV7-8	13	ASSSRVRGYNEQF
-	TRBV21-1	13	ASSKWEPRKGPLH
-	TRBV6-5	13	ASSSPGLAVNEQF
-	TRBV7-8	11	ASSLVGTGGYT
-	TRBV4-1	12	ASSQPGQSYEQY
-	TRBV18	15	ASSPGLLGNTGYGYT
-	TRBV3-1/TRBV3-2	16	ASSQGRRGRGTYNEQF
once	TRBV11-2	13	ASSLNVASTYEQY
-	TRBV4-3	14	ASSQYRESGANVLT
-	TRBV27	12	ASSVTGGRTEAF
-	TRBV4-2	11	ASSRRGADIQY
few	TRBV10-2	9	ASAGRDTQY
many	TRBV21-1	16	ASSKIKDYWLGRYTQY
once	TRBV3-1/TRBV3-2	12	ASSVGGDFYGYT
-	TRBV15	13	ATSAAARFGSPLH
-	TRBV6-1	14	ASSEARQISNQPQH
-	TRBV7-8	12	ASSPRGSGNTIY
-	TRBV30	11	AWSTTGFYGYT
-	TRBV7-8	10	ASSRGQVSKF
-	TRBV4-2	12	ASSPPTANYGYT
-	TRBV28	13	ASSLERGIINEQF
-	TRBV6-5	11	ASRGLGNNEQF
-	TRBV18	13	ASSPHKGGGQPQH
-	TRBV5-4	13	ASSRGGAQNTEAF
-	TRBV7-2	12	ASSLAPGAYEQY
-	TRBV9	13	ASRGPGGGYNEQF
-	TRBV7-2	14	ASSSWTGSTSLGYT
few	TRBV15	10	ATSLLGQPQH
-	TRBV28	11	ASTTSGPYGYT
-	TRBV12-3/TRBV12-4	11	ASRGQGHQPQH